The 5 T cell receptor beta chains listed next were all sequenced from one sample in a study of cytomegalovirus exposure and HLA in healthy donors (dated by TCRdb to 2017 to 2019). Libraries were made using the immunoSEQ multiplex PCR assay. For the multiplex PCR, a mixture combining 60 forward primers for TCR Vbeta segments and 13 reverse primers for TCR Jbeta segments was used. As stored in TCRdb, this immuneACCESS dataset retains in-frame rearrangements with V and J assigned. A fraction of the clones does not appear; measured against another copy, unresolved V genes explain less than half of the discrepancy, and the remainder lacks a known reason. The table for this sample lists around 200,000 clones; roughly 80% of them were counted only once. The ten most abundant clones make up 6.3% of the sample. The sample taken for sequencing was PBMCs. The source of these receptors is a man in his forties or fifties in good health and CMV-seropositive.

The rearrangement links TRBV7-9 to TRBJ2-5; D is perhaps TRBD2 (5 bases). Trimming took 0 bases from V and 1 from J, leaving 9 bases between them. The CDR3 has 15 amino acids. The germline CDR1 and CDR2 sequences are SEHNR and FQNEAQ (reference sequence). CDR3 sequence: CASSLAGDPQETQYF. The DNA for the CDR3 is TGTGCCAGCAGCTTAGCGGGAGACCCCCAAGAGACCCAGTACTTC.

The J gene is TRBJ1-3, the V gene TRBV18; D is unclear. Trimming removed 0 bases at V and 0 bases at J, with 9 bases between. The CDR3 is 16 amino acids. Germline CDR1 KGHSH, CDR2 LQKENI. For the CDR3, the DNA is TGTGCCAGCTCACCACCCAGTCTCGACTCTGGAAACACCATATATTTT. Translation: CASSPPSLDSGNTIYF.

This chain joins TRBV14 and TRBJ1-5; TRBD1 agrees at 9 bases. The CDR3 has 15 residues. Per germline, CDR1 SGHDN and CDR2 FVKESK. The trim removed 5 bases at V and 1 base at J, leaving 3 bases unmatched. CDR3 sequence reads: CASSLGQGSNQPQHF. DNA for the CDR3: TGTGCCAGCAGCTTGGGACAGGGCAGCAATCAGCCCCAGCATTTT.

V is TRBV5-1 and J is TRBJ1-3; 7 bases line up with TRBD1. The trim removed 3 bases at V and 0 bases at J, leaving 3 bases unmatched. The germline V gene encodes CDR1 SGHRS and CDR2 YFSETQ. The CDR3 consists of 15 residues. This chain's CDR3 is CASSSTGLSGNTIYF. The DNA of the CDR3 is TGCGCCAGCAGCTCGACAGGGCTCTCTGGAAACACCATATATTTT.

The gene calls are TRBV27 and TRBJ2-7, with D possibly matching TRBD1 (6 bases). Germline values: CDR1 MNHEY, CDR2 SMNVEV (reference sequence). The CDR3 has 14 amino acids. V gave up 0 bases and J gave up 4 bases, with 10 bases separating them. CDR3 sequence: CASSLSLGAYEQYF. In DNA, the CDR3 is TGTGCCAGCAGTTTATCCCTGGGGGCATACGAGCAGTACTTC.